This record concerns one T cell receptor (beta chain) sequence. The method was immunoSEQ multiplex PCR; TCRdb's version includes in-frame clones alone and lacks a portion of them. The sample includes a few hundred thousand clones, around 90% of them seen just once. The CDR3 consists of 16 residues. V was shortened by 6 bases and J by 3 bases, with 20 bases between the two germline ends. Germline V gives CDR1 LNHDA, CDR2 SQIVND (reference sequence). This specimen belongs to a study of blood T cell repertoires in COVID-19. Turning to the study itself: Acute and convalescent COVID-19 samples came from the United States, Italy and Spain.

Material for sequencing was peripheral blood. This clonotype was sampled from a man aged 18 to 30 with COVID-19, enrolled during active disease. The V call is TRBV19, the J call TRBJ1-2; weak D call: TRBD1 (5 bases). CDR3 region: CASRNSGGWMDYGYTF. DNA for the CDR3: TGTGCCAGTAGGAACTCGGGGGGATGGATGGACTATGGCTACACCTTC.